This T cell receptor beta chain is drawn from a study of technical replicates of blood from a few donors. TCRdb keeps only in-frame clones here, not all; method: immunoSEQ multiplex PCR. The sample lists tens of thousands of clones; approximately 94% were seen once. The sample comprised T cells isolated from PBMCs. This TCR was recovered from a human donor in good health.

CDR3 protein: CATSRDGPAGELFF. The CDR3 DNA reads TGTGCCACCAGCAGAGATGGGCCAGCCGGGGAGCTGTTTTTT. The chain has TRBV15 and TRBJ2-2; no clear D. The V end was cut by 0 bases, the J end by 6 bases, with 8 bases between. This CDR3 spans 14 amino acids. CDR1 is LNHNV and CDR2 is YYDKDF in the germline V gene (reference sequence).